The 2 T cell receptor beta chains given below trace back to one sample, sequenced in a study of CD8+CD57+ T cells in acquired aplastic anemia (dated by TCRdb to the late 2010s). The sequencer was an Illumina HiSeq 2000. Genomic DNA was used as template for profiling of TCR beta VDJ combinations and CDR3 sequences. Using fastp at Q25 and MiXCR, TCRdb reprocessed the public reads and kept productive beta chains. Every entry covers one CDR3 protein and lists the most common genes and DNA from its rows. The sample records about 160,000 distinct CDR3 sequences, around 40% of which are singletons. About 1.1% of the sample lies in the top ten. Sequencing was done on a sample of sorted CD4+, CD8+, or CD8+CD57+ T cells (not recorded which) from PBMCs. The receptors derive from a human donor in good health.

The genes are TRBV29-1 and TRBJ2-7; 8 positions agree with TRBD2. The CDR3 is 13 amino acids. Germline lookup yields CDR1 SQVTM and CDR2 ANQGSEA. With V trimmed by 4 bases and J by 4 bases, 6 bases remained unmatched. DNA for the CDR3: TGCAGCGTTGGACTAGCGAACCTTTACGAGCAGTACTTC. This sequence encodes CSVGLANLYEQYF.

J is TRBJ2-5 and V is TRBV4-2; 9 bases agree with TRBD2. V shed 4 bases, J shed 5 bases, and the junction held 5 bases outside the gene matches. CDR3 length: 14 amino acids. The germline gives CDR1 LGHNA, CDR2 YNFKEQ. Here the CDR3 reads CASSRTSEWETQYF. The DNA for the CDR3 is TGTGCCAGCAGCCGGACTAGCGAGTGGGAGACCCAGTACTTC.